These 22 T cell receptor beta chains were sequenced from one sample in a study of control samples from healthy donors and cancer patients. TCRdb's table, derived via immunoSEQ multiplex PCR, lists solely in-frame clones and lacks some. The sample consists of 260,000 or so clones, over 75% of them appearing once. Sequenced sample: PBMCs. Receptors originate from a woman aged 60 to 75 with lung cancer.

The rearrangement joins TRBV7-8 to TRBJ1-3, with D perhaps matching TRBD1 (6 bases). Germline V gene data show CDR1 as SGHVS and CDR2 as FQNEAQ. This CDR3 spans 20 amino acids. Trimming removed 1 base at V and 4 bases at J, with 26 bases between. The CDR3 nucleotides are TGTGCCAGCAGCTTAGGAGGATCGGTGTTACGGGGGGCGTCGGGAAACACCATATATTTT. Translation: CASSLGGSVLRGASGNTIYF.

This chain links TRBV19 with TRBJ1-6, with TRBD1 identical over 7 bases. Trimming cost V 4 bases and J 9 bases; bases outside gene matches: 6. CDR3 size: 14 residues. Germline CDR1 reads LNHDA; CDR2 reads SQIVND (reference sequence). The CDR3 spells CASSTPDRTSPLHF. CDR3 DNA: TGTGCCAGTAGTACGCCGGACAGGACTTCACCCCTCCACTTT.

This clone has only one observation. The gene calls are TRBV7-9 and TRBJ2-7, with 7 bases that match TRBD2. Germline V gene lookup returns CDR1 SEHNR and CDR2 FQNEAQ (reference sequence). The CDR3 has 16 amino acids. V dropped 5 bases and J dropped 6; count of bases not matched to a gene: 16. The CDR3 region is CASSIKPGRGGSEQYF. Written as DNA, the CDR3 is TGTGCCAGCAGCATAAAACCGGGACGCGGGGGATCCGAGCAGTACTTC. Complete variable domain (other parts from reference TRBV7-9 and TRBJ2-7): DTGVSQNPRHKITKRGQNVTFRCDPISEHNRLYWYRQTLGQGPEFLTYFQNEAQLEKSRLLSDRFSAERPKGSFSTLEIQRTEQGDSAMYLCASSIKPGRGGSEQYFGPGTRLTVT.

The chain employs TRBV7-3 and TRBJ1-1, with D unclear. Looked up from germline, CDR1 is SGHTA and CDR2 is FQGTGA. Trimming pared 0 bases from V and 1 base from J, leaving 9 bases between. This CDR3 spans 15 amino acids. CDR3 amino acids: CASSLTSWGNTEAFF. CDR3 DNA sequence: TGTGCCAGCAGCTTAACTTCTTGGGGGAACACTGAAGCTTTCTTT.

Regarding this clone: Other DNA sequences of this sample code for an identical CDR3. The V gene is TRBV6-1, the J gene TRBJ1-5; D is possibly TRBD1 (6 bases). The V gene lost 0 bases and the J gene lost 4 bases, with 10 bases spanning the gap. Germline V gives CDR1 MNHNS, CDR2 SASEGT. CDR3 size: 15 residues. The chain's CDR3 is CASSEAWQGNQPQHF. CDR3 nucleotides: TGTGCCAGCAGTGAAGCCTGGCAGGGGAATCAGCCCCAGCATTTT.

This chain connects TRBV9 to TRBJ2-3; D not certain. The germline CDR1 and CDR2 sequences are SGDLS and YYNGEE. Trimming took 0 bases from V and 0 from J, leaving 8 bases between them. CDR3 length equals 15 residues. The CDR3 DNA reads TGTGCCAGCAGCGTAGGGGTTGACAGCACAGATACGCAGTATTTT. This codes for CASSVGVDSTDTQYF.

The CDR3, as DNA: TGTGCCAGCAGCTGGGGGAATGGGGCCAACGTCCTGACTTTC. The encoded protein is CASSWGNGANVLTF. V usage is TRBV5-8 and J usage is TRBJ2-6; D assignment may be TRBD1 or TRBD2 (5 bases each). V was shortened by 3 bases and J by 3 bases, with 7 bases between the two germline ends. The length of the CDR3 is 14 residues. In germline, CDR1 is SGHTS, CDR2 YDEGEE.

The J gene is TRBJ2-7, the V gene TRBV5-4; 7 nucleotides align to TRBD1. This CDR3 region has 14 residues. The germline V gene encodes CDR1 SGHNT and CDR2 YYREEE (reference sequence). V was clipped by 3 bases and J by 3 bases; unmatched bases: 6. Here the CDR3 reads CASSSNRDSYEQYF. The DNA for the CDR3 is TGTGCCAGCAGCTCAAATCGGGACAGCTACGAGCAGTACTTC.

The CDR3 region has the DNA TGTGCCAGCAGCCAAGATCCCAGGGGGATAGAGACCCAGTACTTC. Amino acids: CASSQDPRGIETQYF. The V gene is TRBV14, the J gene TRBJ2-5; 7 nucleotides agree with TRBD1. Germline V CDR1 and CDR2: SGHDN, FVKESK. V dropped 0 bases and J dropped 4; count of bases not matched to a gene: 5. This CDR3 is built from 15 residues.

The chain couples TRBV3-1 (or the pseudogene TRBV3-2) to TRBJ1-3; no definite D call. V lost 1 base and J lost 8, with 9 bases in between. The CDR3 covers 13 residues. From germline, CDR1 is LGHDT and CDR2 YNNKEL (reference sequence). CDR3 sequence (DNA): TGTGCCAGCAGCCAAGGGACTGCCTACACCATATATTTT. Amino acid sequence: CASSQGTAYTIYF.

Only a few counts were recorded for this clone. This sequence joins TRBV19 and TRBJ2-5; TRBD2 matches 12 bases. V gave up 7 bases and J gave up 2 bases; unmatched junction bases: 5. CDR1 LNHDA and CDR2 SQIVND come from the germline V gene (reference sequence). The CDR3 has 15 residues. The CDR3 DNA sequence: TGTGCCAGTAATTCTGGACTAGCGGGACAAGAGACCCAGTACTTC. As protein: CASNSGLAGQETQYF.

In this sample, this clone turned up once. V is TRBV19 and J is TRBJ2-7, with D unresolved. Germline CDR1 LNHDA, CDR2 SQIVND (reference sequence). CDR3 length: 13 amino acids. V was trimmed by 5 bases and J by 2 bases, leaving 10 bases between them. CDR3 sequence: CASSWSYTYEQYF. For the CDR3, the DNA is TGTGCCAGTAGTTGGAGTTACACCTACGAGCAGTACTTC.

The rearrangement links TRBV6-5 to TRBJ1-2; unclear D gene. V gave up 6 bases and J gave up 8 bases, with 16 bases separating them. The germline CDR1 and CDR2 sequences are MNHEY and SVGAGI. This CDR3 region has 13 residues. The CDR3 coding sequence is TGTGCCAGCAGCCTTCCGGGATTCGGAGGCTACACCTTC. Translation: CASSLPGFGGYTF.

The CDR3 is CASSSDRGGNGYTF. CDR3 DNA sequence: TGTGCCAGCTCCTCCGACAGGGGAGGTAATGGCTACACCTTC. The chain is built from TRBV18 and TRBJ1-2, with TRBD1 matching over 8 bases. J lost 6 bases, V lost 6 bases, and 9 bases had no gene match. There are 14 residues in the CDR3. Germline lookup yields CDR1 KGHSH and CDR2 LQKENI. Looking up the rest from reference TRBV18 and TRBJ1-2 gives the full variable domain: NAGVMQNPRHLVRRRGQEARLRCSPMKGHSHVYWYRQLPEEGLKFMVYLQKENIIDESGMPKERFSAEFPKEGPSILRIQQVVRGDSAAYFCASSSDRGGNGYTFGSGTRLTVV.

V and J are TRBV5-1 and TRBJ1-4; no definite D call. Deletions cut 0 bases from V and 5 bases from J, with 11 bases between. The CDR3 runs 15 residues. CDR1 is SGHRS, CDR2 YFSETQ, per germline. For the CDR3, the DNA is TGCGCCAGCAGCTTGGGGGTCAGGACCAATGAAAAACTGTTTTTT. Translation: CASSLGVRTNEKLFF.

This rearrangement joins TRBV7-8 to TRBJ2-1, with TRBD1 matching over 7 bases. There are 15 residues in the CDR3. Germline CDR1 is SGHVS and CDR2 is FQNEAQ. J gave up 0 bases and V 3 bases, and 2 bases lay outside the gene matches. CDR3 bases: TGTGCCAGCAGCTTCGAGGGGGCCTCCTACAATGAGCAGTTCTTC. Translated, it gives CASSFEGASYNEQFF.

The chain has TRBV7-9 and TRBJ2-5, with D perhaps TRBD1 (5 bases). With 5 bases removed from V and 5 bases from J, the gap between germline ends came to 12 bases. This CDR3 spans 13 amino acids. Germline values: CDR1 SEHNR, CDR2 FQNEAQ (reference sequence). CDR3: CASSPIAGETQYF. The CDR3 bases are TGTGCCAGCAGCCCCATTGCAGGGGAGACCCAGTACTTC.

The chain is built from TRBV5-1 and TRBJ2-7, with a possible D match to TRBD1 (6 bases). V dropped 1 base and J dropped 0 bases, with 20 bases sitting between them. This CDR3 is built from 18 residues. Germline V gives CDR1 SGHRS, CDR2 YFSETQ. The CDR3 region has the DNA TGCGCCAGCAGCTTGTTACAGGGTTCAGGCCAATCCTCCTACGAGCAGTACTTC. Its translation: CASSLLQGSGQSSYEQYF.

The rearrangement joins TRBV6-2 or TRBV6-3 to TRBJ2-1; no firm D call. Germline V gives CDR1 MNHEY, CDR2 SVGEGT. Between the trimmed V and J ends, which lost 4 bases and 9 bases, there was a span of 13 bases. CDR3 length: 13 residues. In DNA form, the CDR3 reads TGTGCCAGCAGTTTAATCGAATGGGGTGAGCAGTTCTTC. Translating gives CASSLIEWGEQFF.

The chain couples TRBV11-2 to TRBJ2-7; D not certain. CDR3 length equals 13 residues. Germline CDR1 is SGHAT and CDR2 is FQNNGV. Trimming removed 2 bases at V and 3 bases at J, with 8 bases between. The CDR3 sequence is CASSLYVDYEQYF. The CDR3 DNA sequence: TGTGCCAGCAGCTTATATGTGGACTACGAGCAGTACTTC.

V usage is TRBV18 and J usage is TRBJ2-7; D unresolved. The length of the CDR3 is 14 residues. CDR1 KGHSH and CDR2 LQKENI come from the germline V gene. V shed 2 bases and J shed 6 bases, with 14 bases lying between them. The CDR3 nucleotides read TGTGCCAGCTCACCAGCTTTGGCGTCATCCGAGCAGTACTTC. Protein product: CASSPALASSEQYF.

This chain links TRBV4-1 with TRBJ2-3; D gene ambiguous. The V end lost 2 bases, the J end lost 1 base, and 16 bases lay between the germline ends. CDR3 size: 17 residues. The germline gives CDR1 MGHRA, CDR2 YSYEKL. The CDR3 nucleotides are TGCGCCAGCAGCCAAAGGGCCCTTGTGGACCGCACAGATACGCAGTATTTT. This gives the protein CASSQRALVDRTDTQYF.